The 15 T cell receptor beta chains reported below all come from one sample, sequenced in a study of T cells after yellow fever vaccination. In TCRdb, the 5' RACE reads were re-called with MiXCR into one record per CDR3 protein. The sample lists a few hundred thousand distinct CDR3 sequences, about 4% occurring once. The starting material was PBMCs, obtained 5 days after the yellow fever booster vaccination. These TCRs come from a man aged 18-30 years who received the YFV17D yellow fever vaccine.

This clonotype was counted many times. This chain connects TRBV25-1 to TRBJ2-3, with TRBD2 identical over 8 bases. The CDR3 sequence is 13 residues long. In germline, CDR1 is MGHDK, CDR2 SYGVNS. V dropped 10 bases and J dropped 4; count of bases not matched to a gene: 7. The CDR3 reads CAIGLAGSDTQYF. The CDR3 region has the DNA TGTGCCATCGGACTAGCTGGCTCAGATACGCAGTATTTT.

This clonotype was seen more than once but under ten times. The V gene is TRBV5-1, the J gene TRBJ2-5; 8 bases map to TRBD1. This CDR3 has 14 amino acids. With 3 bases clipped from V and 5 bases from J, the junction kept 6 bases outside the gene matches. Germline CDR1 reads SGHRS; CDR2 reads YFSETQ. CDR3 sequence (DNA): TGCGCCAGCAGCTCTACGACAGGGGTGGAGACCCAGTACTTC. Its translation is CASSSTTGVETQYF.

The rearrangement links TRBV19 to TRBJ2-1, with D unclear. Between the trimmed V and J ends, which lost 1 base and 5 bases, there was a span of 9 bases. The CDR3 has 14 amino acids. Per the germline V gene, CDR1 is LNHDA and CDR2 is SQIVND (reference sequence). CDR3 region: CASSIAQLHNEQFF. Here the CDR3 DNA reads TGTGCCAGTAGTATAGCCCAGCTTCACAATGAGCAGTTCTTC.

This clonotype was observed a handful of times. J is TRBJ2-2 and V is TRBV27, with TRBD2 matching over 9 bases. Germline trimming cut 2 bases from V and 4 bases from J; bases unmatched to any gene: 14. The CDR3 totals 19 residues. Germline V gives CDR1 MNHEY, CDR2 SMNVEV (reference sequence). The CDR3 reads CASSLTSRGASGATGELFF. Written as DNA, the CDR3 is TGTGCCAGCAGTTTAACGTCCAGGGGGGCTAGCGGGGCCACCGGGGAGCTGTTTTTT.

This chain uses TRBV14 with TRBJ1-1, with 9 bases lining up with TRBD1. The germline gives CDR1 SGHDN, CDR2 FVKESK. The CDR3 is 16 amino acids. V lost 4 bases, J lost 1 base, and 7 bases stayed unmatched. In nucleotides, the CDR3 is TGTGCCAGCAGCCCCTACAGGGGGCATGGGAACACTGAAGCTTTCTTT. The encoded protein is CASSPYRGHGNTEAFF.

This clonotype has just a few counts. This rearrangement joins TRBV6-5 to TRBJ2-5; D ambiguous. The V end lost 0 bases, the J end lost 1 base, and 3 bases lay between the germline ends. Germline values: CDR1 MNHEY, CDR2 SVGAGI. The CDR3 length is 13 residues. As DNA, the CDR3 is TGTGCCAGCAGTTACTCGAGCCAAGAGACCCAGTACTTC. Translation gives CASSYSSQETQYF.

This clonotype was seen only a few times. The V gene is TRBV12-3 or TRBV12-4, the J gene TRBJ2-5; a possible D gene is TRBD2 (5 bases). The CDR3 spans 15 residues. V was shortened by 5 bases and J by 2 bases, with 15 bases between the two germline ends. The CDR3 region is CASSPERTAQETQYF. CDR3 DNA sequence: TGTGCCAGCAGTCCAGAGCGGACGGCACAAGAGACCCAGTACTTC.

This clonotype was found a few times. The J gene is TRBJ1-2, the V gene TRBV9; D is uncertain. The CDR3 has 11 residues. CDR1 and CDR2 from the germline V gene are SGDLS and YYNGEE. V lost 3 bases and J 8 bases, leaving 8 bases between the germline ends. CDR3 amino acids: CASSAGWGYTF. As DNA, the CDR3 is TGTGCCAGCAGCGCCGGTTGGGGCTACACCTTC.

This clonotype was observed a few times. The chain employs TRBV28 and TRBJ2-5, with D unclear. The CDR3 runs 11 residues. Germline V gene data show CDR1 as MDHEN and CDR2 as SYDVKM. The V and J ends lost 6 bases and 3 bases respectively, with 5 bases between them. Here the CDR3 reads CASRHEETQYF. Here the CDR3 DNA reads TGTGCCAGCAGGCATGAAGAGACCCAGTACTTC.

The chain employs TRBV20-1 and TRBJ2-3, with 8 bases matching TRBD2. Germline V gene data show CDR1 as DFQATT and CDR2 as SNEGSKA (reference sequence). After removal of 0 bases from V and 3 bases from J, the junction contained 5 bases not matched to a gene. The CDR3 totals 15 residues. The CDR3 DNA follows: TGCAGTGCTAGAGATCGGGAGGGAAGAACAGATACGCAGTATTTT. Translated: CSARDREGRTDTQYF.

J is TRBJ2-3 and V is TRBV4-3; D is uncertain. This CDR3 contains 14 residues. Trimming stripped 3 bases from V and 7 bases from J, with 14 bases between. CDR1 and CDR2 (germline): LGHNA, YSLEER. The CDR3 protein is CASSQQSDSHTQYF. CDR3 nucleotide sequence: TGCGCCAGCAGCCAGCAATCCGATAGTCATACGCAGTATTTT.

This clonotype was recorded a few times. The CDR3: CASSLSRETDTQYF. The CDR3 DNA sequence: TGTGCCAGCAGCTTATCAAGGGAGACAGATACGCAGTATTTT. This sequence joins TRBV7-2 and TRBJ2-3; D may be TRBD2 (5 bases). Deletions cut 2 bases from V and 3 bases from J, with 9 bases between. This CDR3 has 14 residues. Germline assignment: CDR1 SGHTA and CDR2 FQGNSA. Full variable domain (remainder filled in from reference TRBV7-2 and TRBJ2-3): GAGVSQSPSNKVTEKGKDVELRCDPISGHTALYWYRQSLGQGLEFLIYFQGNSAPDKSGLPSDRFSAERTGGSVSTLTIQRTQQEDSAVYLCASSLSRETDTQYFGPGTRLTVL.

The V and J genes are TRBV12-3 or TRBV12-4 and TRBJ1-2; perhaps TRBD1 as D (5 bases). The CDR3 runs to 14 residues. The V end was cut by 7 bases, the J end by 3 bases, with 15 bases between. CDR3 region: CASTVRGKDYGYTF. The CDR3 DNA reads as TGTGCCAGCACCGTAAGGGGTAAAGACTATGGCTACACCTTC.

This rearrangement joins TRBV6-1 to TRBJ1-6, with D hard to call. Trimming took off 1 base at V and 8 bases at J, with 9 bases between the two ends. The CDR3 covers 14 residues. Germline CDR1 MNHNS, CDR2 SASEGT. The CDR3 loop is CASSEGSVDSPLHF. DNA for the CDR3: TGTGCCAGCAGTGAAGGTAGTGTGGATTCACCCCTCCACTTT.

This clonotype came up a few times. The chain joins TRBV19 to TRBJ2-2; D is ambiguous. V lost 6 bases to trimming and J lost 1 base, with 18 bases between them. This CDR3 comprises 17 residues. CDR1 and CDR2 from the germline V gene are LNHDA and SQIVND (reference sequence). The CDR3: CASSRPPGIRNTGELFF. CDR3 sequence (DNA): TGTGCCAGTAGCCGACCCCCCGGCATTCGGAACACCGGGGAGCTGTTTTTT.